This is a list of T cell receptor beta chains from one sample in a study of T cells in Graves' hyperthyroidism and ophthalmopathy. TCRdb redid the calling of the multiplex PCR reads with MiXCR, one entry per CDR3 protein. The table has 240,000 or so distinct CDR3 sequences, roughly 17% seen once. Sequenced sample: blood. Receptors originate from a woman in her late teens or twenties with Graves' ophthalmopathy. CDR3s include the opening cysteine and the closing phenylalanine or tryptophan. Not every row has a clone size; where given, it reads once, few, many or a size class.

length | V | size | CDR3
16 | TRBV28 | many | CASSSPARLPSYEQYF
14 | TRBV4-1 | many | CASSSTRDRSGYTF
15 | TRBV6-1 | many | CASSSTGSSYNEQFF
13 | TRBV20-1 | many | CSASAGQSYEQYF
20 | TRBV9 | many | CASSVEGNSGGPFSYNEQFF
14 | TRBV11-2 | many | CASSDRGRRDTQYF
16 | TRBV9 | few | CASSPPGREGTGELFF
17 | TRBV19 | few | CASSVSANARSPYEQYF
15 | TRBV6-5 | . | CASSYRTSGNYEQFF
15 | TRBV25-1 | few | CASSKGRQGQETQYF
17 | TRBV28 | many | CASRSLRAGGPGNTIYF
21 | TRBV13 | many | CASSSTTQWTPGEGENAEAFF
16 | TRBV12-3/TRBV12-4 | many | CASSKEPTDGRHGYTF
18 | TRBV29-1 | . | CSVCLIGTSGGPNNEQFF
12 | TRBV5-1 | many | CASSLVGSEQYF
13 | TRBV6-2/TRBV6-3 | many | CASHRELYGELFF
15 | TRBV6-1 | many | CASREDYAYNSPLHF
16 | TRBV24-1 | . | CATSDAGPRNYNEQFF
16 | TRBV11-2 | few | CASSLSGRDSTDTQYF
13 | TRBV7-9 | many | CASSPTHTGELFF
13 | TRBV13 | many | CASSLGQGSGYTF
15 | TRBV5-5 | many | CASSLVWGVNQPQHF
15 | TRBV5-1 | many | CASSLFSGGGYEQYF
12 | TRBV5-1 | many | CASSDDNYGYTF
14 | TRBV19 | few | CASSPAGANYEQYF
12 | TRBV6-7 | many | CASSYSGQPQHF
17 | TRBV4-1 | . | CASSHPVEGVNTGELFF
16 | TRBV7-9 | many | CASSLGRVLPTDTQYF
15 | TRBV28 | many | CASRQTGTGIRPQHF
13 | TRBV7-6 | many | CASSFGQAPEQYF
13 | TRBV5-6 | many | CASSLRIGLGYTF
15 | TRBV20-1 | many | CSASVHQGWSTEAFF
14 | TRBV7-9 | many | CASSSSAGIYGYTF
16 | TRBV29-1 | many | CTFRDGGPSSYNEQFF
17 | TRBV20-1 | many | CSARDNGLGRGDTEAFF
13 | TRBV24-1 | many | CATSEPGSYEQYF
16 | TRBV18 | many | CASSLQGGGDTDTQYF
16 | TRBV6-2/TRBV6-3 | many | CASSYGAGLSYNEQFF
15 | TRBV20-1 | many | CSARPPQGANTEAFF
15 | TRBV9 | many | CASSVRTGYTGELFF
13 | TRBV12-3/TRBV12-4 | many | CASRIQGYNEQFF
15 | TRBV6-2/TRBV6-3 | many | CASSYRAGGTDTQYF
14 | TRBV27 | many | CASSYGFAVGTQYF
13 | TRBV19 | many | CASTRRRGTEAFF
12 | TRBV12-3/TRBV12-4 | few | CASSFGANVLTF
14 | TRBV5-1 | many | CASINTEGDNEQFF
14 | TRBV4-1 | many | CASSIGSYNSPLHF
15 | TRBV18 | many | CASSPNGQAYNEQFF
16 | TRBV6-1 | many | CASSYGAGSGNQPQHF
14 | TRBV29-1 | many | CSATRDYSGDTQYF
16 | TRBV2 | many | CASSAPAGGPVETQYF
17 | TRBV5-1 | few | CASSFSGGVPYQETQYF
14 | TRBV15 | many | CAVGAPSSYNEQFF
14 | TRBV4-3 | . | CASSQVIRGLGYTF
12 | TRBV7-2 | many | CASSLQSRGYTF